This T cell receptor beta chain comes out of a study of read filtering for tumor transcriptome and immune sequencing (dated by TCRdb to about 2020). Regarding the study in general: The cohort consisted of 17 to 20 male and around 14 female patients, with a mean age of 65.9 years and an age range of about 47 to 90. Using the same bone marrow samples, the study ran both targeted immune repertoire sequencing and bulk whole-transcriptome sequencing and then compared the TCR repertoires from each method. TCR-region mapped reads per sample ranged from about 3.5 to 11 million with IR-seq versus only about 85 to 1,300 with RNA-seq. Under revised international staging, eight or nine patients fell into R-ISS I, 15 to 20 into R-ISS II and roughly 7 into R-ISS III. As a main aim, a read-filtering strategy for immune repertoire data was addressed, with the specific question being whether clonotypes supported by a single read should be removed. After DNase treatment, whole-transcriptome libraries were prepared using the TruSeq RNA Access Library Prep Kit.

In regard to this clonotype: Its antigen remains undetermined. No much larger clone exists at a distance of one base, and base qualities are not known.

The CDR3, from cysteine to phenylalanine, totals 14 residues. This entry keeps only the CDR3 DNA: 42 bases, framed from base 1. V and J are trimmed by 6 bases and 3 bases, and the gene matches miss 4 bases of the junction. CDR1 and CDR2 (MNHEY, SVGAGI) derive from the germline V gene. Bone marrow was sampled from every patient at the time of active disease. Bone marrow mononuclear cells were isolated by Ficoll-Hypaque density gradient centrifugation. To remove myeloma plasma cells, the cells were labeled with CD138 magnetic microbeads on a MACS separator, and CD138-negative cells were then collected by negative selection. Flow cytometry on an Attune NxT with CD138 antibodies was used to check the purity of the isolated cells. TRIzol reagent was used to extract total RNA, which was then quantified with a NanoDrop spectrophotometer. For each patient, the CD138-negative bone marrow sample underwent paired RNA-seq and IR-seq.

Starting from roughly 370 ng RNA, TCR libraries were constructed with the Immunoverse kit using molecular barcoded adaptors that cover the alpha/delta and beta/gamma chains. TCR library preparation was performed with the same RNA that was used for transcriptome sequencing. TCR libraries were sequenced on an Illumina HiSeq 4000 with 2 x 150 cycles. As for the authors' bioinformatics: MiXCR aligned TCR reads to human V, D, J and C references and assembled the aligned reads into CDR3 clonotypes, with quality filtering and error correction included. The tcR package in R was used for analysis of clonotype counts and gene usage diversity. Raw mapping reads were checked after the RNA-seq reads had been mapped by STAR aligner version 2.5.3a onto the human GRCh37 genome. To test how sequencing depth affects detected clonotypes, IR-seq fastq files were randomly downsampled with Seqtk 1.3. TCRdb redid the processing of the public reads, applying fastp at Q25 and MiXCR, and retained in-frame beta chains. Rows are unified per CDR3 protein, each entry keeping the most common DNA and genes. The V and J calls were not made by the authors but by TCRdb's processing. In all, the sample holds approximately 93,000 distinct CDR3 sequences, and approximately 21% of those were seen once. In total, the top ten clones hold roughly an eighth of the sample.

Study-level results and caveats: Rather than purified T cells, the sorted CD138-negative fraction was a mixed bone marrow immune population. Single-read clonotypes made up about 80% of clonotypes but only approximately 3.2% of total reads in IR-seq, compared with around 70% of clonotypes and approximately 45% of reads in RNA-seq. Removing single-read clonotypes increased the correlation between IR-seq and RNA-seq shared clonotype proportions. Clonotypes were captured by IR-seq at much higher depth and more reliably than by RNA-seq, and smaller IR-seq throughput was sufficient for identification of most shared clonotypes.

The rearrangement combines TRBV6-5 with TRBJ2-3, with 9 central nucleotides matching TRBD1. Sequencing input: a population of CD138-negative cells sorted from bone marrow. This sample's cell subset or site label indicates: bone marrow mononuclear cells depleted of CD138+ plasma/myeloma cells by negative magnetic selection. The sequence was obtained from a donor at least 40 years old with multiple myeloma. The CDR3 reads CASRGQGFTDTQYF. The sequence in DNA is TGTGCCAGCAGGGGACAGGGCTTTACAGATACGCAGTATTTT.